These 26 T cell receptor beta chains were all obtained from the same sample, sequenced in a study of blood T cells in healthy people across ages (dated by TCRdb to about 2015). Receptors were amplified or captured by 5' RACE. TCRdb names Illumina HiSeq 2500 as the instrument used. The second PCR ran for about 7 to 11 cycles and used a J-beta primer mix along with a sample-barcoded 5' primer. TCRdb took the public reads, trimmed them with fastp at Q25, ran MiXCR for clone calling and kept in-frame beta chains. All rows with the same CDR3 protein become a single entry with the most common DNA and genes. This sample holds 700,000 to 800,000 distinct CDR3 sequences; roughly 41% were observed only once. The top ten constitute around 20% of the sample. The specimen sequenced was blood. The receptors shown here come from a woman in her fifties or sixties in good health.

Worth noting for this clonotype: Since no conserved phenylalanine or tryptophan closes the CDR3, a read error is the likely cause. CDR3 in DNA: TGCGCTAGCAGCCAAGGTGATGTTTGGTTCCCAGATACGCAGTATCTT. Residues: CASSQGDVWFPDTQYL. The genes are TRBV4-1 and TRBJ2-3; D gene ambiguous. The CDR3 loop spans 16 amino acids. Germline values: CDR1 MGHRA, CDR2 YSYEKL.

V and J are TRBV6-2 or TRBV6-3 and TRBJ2-5; tentative D call: TRBD2 (7 bases). V was shortened by 5 bases and J by 1 base, with 14 bases between the two germline ends. CDR1 and CDR2 (germline): MNHEY, SVGEGT. The CDR3 has 15 residues. CDR3 DNA: TGTGCCAGCAGTGGGGGGGGCGCTTTCCAAGAGACCCAGTACTTC. It specifies CASSGGGAFQETQYF.

The genes are TRBV10-3 and TRBJ2-3; D is possibly TRBD2 (5 bases). This CDR3 has 19 residues. With 0 bases removed from V and 0 bases from J, the gap between germline ends came to 19 bases. Germline-derived CDR1 and CDR2 are ENHRY and SYGVKD. CDR3 loop: CAISESGFAIATSTDTQYF. DNA of the CDR3: TGTGCCATCAGTGAGTCGGGGTTCGCAATAGCGACTAGCACAGATACGCAGTATTTT.

This clonotype was seen more than once but under ten times. The chain recombines TRBV12-3 or TRBV12-4 with TRBJ1-6, with unresolved D. Deletions cut 5 bases from V and 9 bases from J, with 8 bases between. The length of the CDR3 is 12 residues. The CDR3 protein is CASSRATSPLHF. CDR3 DNA sequence: TGTGCCAGCAGTCGCGCGACTTCACCCCTCCACTTT.

This chain uses TRBV6-5 with TRBJ1-3; TRBD1 is a possible D gene (6 bases). Germline V CDR1 and CDR2: MNHEY, SVGAGI. Trimming took off 6 bases at V and 2 bases at J, with 14 bases between the two ends. CDR3 size: 15 residues. The CDR3 nucleotides are TGTGCCAGCAGAACCCAGGGGACTGCTGGAAACACCATATATTTT. Translation: CASRTQGTAGNTIYF.

This chain connects TRBV7-3 to TRBJ1-1; 7 bases align to TRBD1. CDR1 is SGHTA, CDR2 FQGTGA, per germline. V lost 2 bases and J lost 1; bases outside the gene matches: 4. This CDR3 contains 15 residues. The CDR3 region has the DNA TGTGCCAGCAGCTTAGAGGGGACAGCGAACACTGAAGCTTTCTTT. It encodes CASSLEGTANTEAFF.

The chain combines TRBV18 with TRBJ2-6; D uncertain. CDR1 is KGHSH and CDR2 is LQKENI in the germline V gene. This CDR3 spans 15 amino acids. Trimming removed 0 bases at V and 2 bases at J, with 5 bases between. CDR3 sequence: CASSPPRTGANVLTF. CDR3 nucleotides: TGTGCCAGCTCACCACCGAGGACTGGGGCCAACGTCCTGACTTTC.

The genes are TRBV9 and TRBJ1-1; no firm D call. The CDR3 loop spans 14 amino acids. Germline V gives CDR1 SGDLS, CDR2 YYNGEE. Between the trimmed V and J ends, which lost 0 bases and 3 bases, there was a span of 9 bases. This CDR3 is CASSVDGRDTEAFF. In DNA form, the CDR3 reads TGTGCCAGCAGCGTAGATGGGAGGGACACTGAAGCTTTCTTT.

The rearrangement links TRBV20-1 to TRBJ1-4; 9 positions match TRBD1. Trimming at V came to 5 bases and at J to 0 bases, leaving 4 bases not matched to a gene. Germline assignment: CDR1 DFQATT and CDR2 SNEGSKA (reference sequence). The CDR3 loop spans 15 amino acids. The CDR3 here is CSAGRTGATNEKLFF. The CDR3 nucleotides read TGCAGTGCTGGAAGGACAGGGGCAACTAATGAAAAACTGTTTTTT.

This clonotype was detected only a few times. CDR3: CSARPGQGVSYEQYF. For the CDR3, the DNA is TGCAGTGCTAGACCTGGACAGGGGGTTTCCTACGAGCAGTACTTC. V usage is TRBV20-1 and J usage is TRBJ2-7, with 10 bases matching TRBD1. Germline V CDR1 and CDR2: DFQATT, SNEGSKA (reference sequence). This CDR3 is built from 15 residues. V lost 2 bases and J lost 1; bases outside the gene matches: 5.

As for this clonotype: Germline and junction disagree at one end, which may indicate a read error. The chain has TRBV27 and TRBJ1-1; the match to TRBD1 covers 7 bases. Germline-derived CDR1 and CDR2 are MNHEY and SMNVEV (reference sequence). The CDR3 covers 15 residues. The CDR3 DNA sequence: TGTGCCGGCAGTCCCCGGACAGGAATGAACACTGAAGCTTTCTTT. This sequence encodes CAGSPRTGMNTEAFF.

The gene calls are TRBV24-1 and TRBJ1-2; a weak D match, TRBD1 (6 bases). Trimming left V 2 bases short and J 5 bases short, with 17 bases between. The germline gives CDR1 KGHDR, CDR2 SFDVKD. The CDR3 is made up of 16 amino acids. This chain's CDR3 is CATSDSGARWGYGYTF. In nucleotides, the CDR3 is TGTGCCACCAGTGATTCGGGGGCTCGTTGGGGGTATGGCTACACCTTC.

CDR3 amino acids: CASSDAGTAYNEQFF. The CDR3 bases are TGTGCCAGCAGCGATGCCGGGACAGCCTACAATGAGCAGTTCTTC. This sequence joins TRBV7-3 and TRBJ2-1; 7 bases map to TRBD1. V was clipped by 5 bases and J by 2 bases; unmatched bases: 6. This CDR3 has 15 residues. The germline V gene has CDR1 SGHTA and CDR2 FQGTGA.

V usage is TRBV7-9 and J usage is TRBJ2-1; 16 bases agree with TRBD2. The V gene end was trimmed by 4 bases and the J gene end by 5 bases; junction bases not matched to a gene: 8. In germline, CDR1 is SEHNR, CDR2 FQNEAQ (reference sequence). The CDR3 is 18 residues long. The CDR3 reads CASSSTGTSGRANNEQFF. CDR3 in DNA: TGTGCCAGCAGCTCTACCGGGACTAGCGGGAGGGCCAACAATGAGCAGTTCTTC.

The chain carries TRBV10-3 and TRBJ2-7; 7 bases are a match to TRBD2. The CDR3 is 15 residues long. CDR1 is ENHRY and CDR2 is SYGVKD in the germline V gene. V lost 0 bases and J lost 7; bases outside the gene matches: 9. In nucleotides, the CDR3 is TGTGCCATCAGTGAGTCCGGTGCGGGAGCGGGGGAGCAGTACTTC. It yields the protein CAISESGAGAGEQYF.

With regard to this clonotype: Mismatch with germline at one junction end may stem from a read error. The V and J genes are TRBV12-3 or TRBV12-4 and TRBJ2-7, with a possible D match to TRBD1 (6 bases). This CDR3 spans 14 amino acids. The CDR3 loop is CVSSFWDTSYEQYF. The CDR3 DNA reads as TGTGTCAGCAGTTTCTGGGACACATCCTACGAGCAGTACTTC.

The chain carries TRBV20-1 and TRBJ1-5; D unclear. Trimming pared 6 bases from V and 7 bases from J, leaving 16 bases between. CDR1 is DFQATT and CDR2 is SNEGSKA in the germline V gene (reference sequence). The CDR3 is made up of 13 amino acids. Here the CDR3 reads CSASWQVDQPQHF. The DNA of the CDR3 is TGCAGTGCAAGCTGGCAGGTGGACCAGCCCCAGCATTTT.

The chain carries TRBV4-2 and TRBJ2-1; 11 bases are shared with TRBD2. V lost 2 bases and J lost 5; bases outside the gene matches: 5. Germline V gives CDR1 LGHNA, CDR2 YNFKEQ. The CDR3 is 16 amino acids. As DNA, the CDR3 is TGTGCCAGCAGCCAATTTCCGACTAGCGGGGACAATGAGCAGTTCTTC. It translates to CASSQFPTSGDNEQFF.

The V and J genes are TRBV27 and TRBJ2-7; 10 bases match TRBD1. Germline trimming cut 0 bases from V and 3 bases from J; bases unmatched to any gene: 2. In germline, CDR1 is MNHEY, CDR2 SMNVEV (reference sequence). The CDR3 length is 15 residues. CDR3: CASSLSGQGIYEQYF. CDR3 in DNA: TGTGCCAGCAGTTTATCGGGACAGGGGATCTACGAGCAGTACTTC.

The chain uses TRBV28 and TRBJ2-5; the match to TRBD2 covers 8 bases. With 5 bases clipped from V and 4 bases from J, the junction kept 9 bases outside the gene matches. CDR3 length equals 15 residues. CDR1 and CDR2 (germline): MDHEN, SYDVKM. CDR3 loop: CASSTPTSALETQYF. DNA of the CDR3: TGTGCCAGCAGTACTCCGACTAGCGCCCTAGAGACCCAGTACTTC. Full variable domain (missing parts from reference TRBV28 and TRBJ2-5): DVKVTQSSRYLVKRTGEKVFLECVQDMDHENMFWYRQDPGLGLRLIYFSYDVKMKEKGDIPEGYSVSREKKERFSLILESASTNQTSMYLCASSTPTSALETQYFGPGTRLLVL.

The rearrangement links TRBV29-1 to TRBJ2-5; tentative D call: TRBD1 (7 bases). This CDR3 has 14 amino acids. From germline, CDR1 is SQVTM and CDR2 ANQGSEA. V was clipped by 2 bases and J by 4 bases, with 14 bases between them. The CDR3 spells CSVEPSQGGETQYF. In DNA, the CDR3 is TGCAGCGTTGAACCGTCGCAGGGGGGAGAGACCCAGTACTTC.

This clonotype was picked up a small number of times. CDR3 amino acids: CSARKVDEQYF. CDR3 in DNA: TGCAGTGCTAGAAAGGTTGACGAGCAGTACTTC. The gene calls are TRBV20-1 and TRBJ2-7; D is uncertain. Trimming removed 2 bases from V and 5 bases from J, with 7 bases in between. The germline gives CDR1 DFQATT, CDR2 SNEGSKA (reference sequence). There are 11 residues in the CDR3.

This clonotype appeared a few times. The V call is TRBV5-1, the J call TRBJ2-5; the match to TRBD2 covers 15 bases. Germline loops: CDR1 SGHRS, CDR2 YFSETQ. Losses at the gene ends were 4 bases for V and 3 bases for J; bases not matched to a gene: 10. The CDR3 has 18 residues. CDR3 loop: CASSPGLAGGSREETQYF. In DNA, the CDR3 is TGCGCCAGCAGCCCCGGACTAGCGGGAGGGTCCAGAGAAGAGACCCAGTACTTC.

The chain recombines TRBV7-6 with TRBJ2-3, with TRBD2 matching over 7 bases. J lost 3 bases, V lost 0 bases, and 6 bases had no gene match. The CDR3 is 16 amino acids. Germline-derived CDR1 and CDR2 are SGHVS and FNYEAQ. CDR3 sequence: CASSLAGGGKTDTQYF. The CDR3 nucleotides are TGTGCCAGCAGCTTAGCGGGCGGGGGAAAGACAGATACGCAGTATTTT.

This clonotype came up a few times. This chain connects TRBV27 to TRBJ2-5; D remains ambiguous. From germline, CDR1 is MNHEY and CDR2 SMNVEV (reference sequence). V lost 4 bases, J lost 3 bases, and 12 bases lay in between. The CDR3 has 14 residues. The CDR3 nucleotides are TGTGCCAGCAGTTCTTTGGGCGCGGAAGAGACCCAGTACTTC. It is translated as CASSSLGAEETQYF.

The genes are TRBV7-9 and TRBJ2-7; a weak D match, TRBD1 (6 bases). V was clipped by 2 bases and J by 12 bases, with 14 bases between them. Germline assignment: CDR1 SEHNR and CDR2 FQNEAQ (reference sequence). The CDR3 contains 12 residues. This CDR3 reads CASSLTSTGPYF. Written as DNA, the CDR3 is TGTGCCAGCAGCTTAACATCTACAGGGCCGTACTTC.